This entry concerns a single T cell receptor (beta chain). The junction departs from the called germline gene at one end, perhaps through a read error. The data originate from a study of immune characterization of retroperitoneal liposarcoma. Each CDR3 protein is one row after TCRdb ran MiXCR on the PCR reads. The sample holds about 1,600 distinct CDR3 sequences, 46% seen once. The CDR3 sequence is 14 residues long. The germline gives CDR1 MNHEY, CDR2 SVGAGI. This TCR came from a female donor with retroperitoneal liposarcoma. V usage is TRBV6-5 and J usage is TRBJ2-1; 8 bases are shared with TRBD2. Sequencing was performed on tumor tissue. CDR3 protein: CASISTGGGNEQFF. CDR3 coding DNA: TGTGCCAGCATTAGTACGGGGGGGGGAAATGAGCAGTTCTTT.